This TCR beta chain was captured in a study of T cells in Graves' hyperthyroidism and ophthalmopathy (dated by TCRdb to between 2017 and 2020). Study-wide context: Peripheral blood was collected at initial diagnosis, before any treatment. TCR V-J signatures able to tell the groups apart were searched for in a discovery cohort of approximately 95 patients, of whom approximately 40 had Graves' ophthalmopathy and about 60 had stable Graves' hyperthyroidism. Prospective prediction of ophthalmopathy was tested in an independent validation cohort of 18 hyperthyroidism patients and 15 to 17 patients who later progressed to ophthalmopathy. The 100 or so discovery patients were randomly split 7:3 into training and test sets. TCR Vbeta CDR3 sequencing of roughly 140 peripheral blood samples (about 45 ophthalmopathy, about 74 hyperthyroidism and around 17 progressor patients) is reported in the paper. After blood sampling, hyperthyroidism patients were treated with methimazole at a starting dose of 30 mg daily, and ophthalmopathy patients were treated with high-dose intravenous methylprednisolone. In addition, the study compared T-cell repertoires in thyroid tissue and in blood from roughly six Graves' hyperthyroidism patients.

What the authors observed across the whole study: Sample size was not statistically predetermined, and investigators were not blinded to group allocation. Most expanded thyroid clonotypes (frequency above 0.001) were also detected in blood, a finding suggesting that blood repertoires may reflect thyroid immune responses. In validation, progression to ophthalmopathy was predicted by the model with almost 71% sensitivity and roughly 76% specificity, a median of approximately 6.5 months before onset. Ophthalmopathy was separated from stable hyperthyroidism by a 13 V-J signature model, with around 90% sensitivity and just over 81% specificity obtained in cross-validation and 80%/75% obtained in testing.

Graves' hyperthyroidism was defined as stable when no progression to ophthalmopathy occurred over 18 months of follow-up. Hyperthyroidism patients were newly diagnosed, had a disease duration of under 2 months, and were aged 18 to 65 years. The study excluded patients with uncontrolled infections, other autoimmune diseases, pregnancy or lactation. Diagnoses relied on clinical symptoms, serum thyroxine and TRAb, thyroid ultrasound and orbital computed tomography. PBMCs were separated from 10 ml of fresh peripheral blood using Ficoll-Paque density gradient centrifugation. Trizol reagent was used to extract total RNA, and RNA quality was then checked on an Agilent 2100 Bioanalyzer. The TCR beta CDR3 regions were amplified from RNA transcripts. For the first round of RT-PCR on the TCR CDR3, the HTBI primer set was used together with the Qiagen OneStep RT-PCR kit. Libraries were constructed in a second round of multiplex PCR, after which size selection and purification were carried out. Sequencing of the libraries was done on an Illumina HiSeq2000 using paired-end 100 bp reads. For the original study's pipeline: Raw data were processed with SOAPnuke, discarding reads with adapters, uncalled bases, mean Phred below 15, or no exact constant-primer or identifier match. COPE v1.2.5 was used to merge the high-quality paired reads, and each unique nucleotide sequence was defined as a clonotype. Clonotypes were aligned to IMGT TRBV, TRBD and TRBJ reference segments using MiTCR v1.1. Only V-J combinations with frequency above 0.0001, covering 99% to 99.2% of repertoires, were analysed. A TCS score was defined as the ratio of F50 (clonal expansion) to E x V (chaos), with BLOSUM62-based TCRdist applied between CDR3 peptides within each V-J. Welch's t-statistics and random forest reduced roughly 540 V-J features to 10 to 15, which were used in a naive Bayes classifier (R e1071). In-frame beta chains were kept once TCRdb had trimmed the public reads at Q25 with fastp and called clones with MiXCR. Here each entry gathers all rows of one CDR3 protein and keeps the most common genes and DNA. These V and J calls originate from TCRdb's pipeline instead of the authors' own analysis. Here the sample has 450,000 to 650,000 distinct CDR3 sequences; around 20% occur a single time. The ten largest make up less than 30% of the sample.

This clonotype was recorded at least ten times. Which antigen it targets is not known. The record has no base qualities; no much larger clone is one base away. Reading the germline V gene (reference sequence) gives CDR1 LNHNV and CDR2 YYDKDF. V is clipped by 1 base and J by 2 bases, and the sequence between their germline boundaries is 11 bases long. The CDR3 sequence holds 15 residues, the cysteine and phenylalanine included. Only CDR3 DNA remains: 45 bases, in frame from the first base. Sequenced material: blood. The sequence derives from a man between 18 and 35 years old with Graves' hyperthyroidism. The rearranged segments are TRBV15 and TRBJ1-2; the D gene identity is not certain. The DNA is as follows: TGTGCCACCAGCAGAGTCAAAGGGTTAAACTATGGCTACACCTTC. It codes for CATSRVKGLNYGYTF.